The clone carrying this T cell receptor beta chain was recorded only once. No antigen is known for it. This entry is derived from a study of shared clonotypes between healthy human individuals. At the level of the study: CD8 memory received one plate per donor, CD8 naive two, CD4 memory three and CD4 naive three. Study-wide points: In this cohort, only blood was sampled, and tissue repertoires likely differ.

Evenly divided among several immunoSEQ plates was the genomic DNA of each subset. The data were produced by immunoSEQ multiplex PCR, yet TCRdb's version contains in-frame clones alone and is incomplete. Here the sample spans more than 900,000 clones, about four fifths being singletons. This CDR3 comprises 14 residues. Germline values: CDR1 SGHNT, CDR2 YYREEE (reference sequence). The junction had 8 bases not matched to a gene; V was cut back by 3 bases and J by 16 bases. The chain uses TRBV5-4 and TRBJ2-2; the match to TRBD2 covers 14 bases. The source is a man between 18 and 29 years old in good health. Some clones in this sample may be carry-over from other donors' samples. Specimen: memory CD4+ T cells from PBMCs. Specified subset: CD45RA-negative fraction. CDR3 coding DNA: TGTGCCAGCAGCTCGGGAGGGACTAGCGGGAGTTCGTTTTTT. Its translation: CASSSGGTSGSSFF.